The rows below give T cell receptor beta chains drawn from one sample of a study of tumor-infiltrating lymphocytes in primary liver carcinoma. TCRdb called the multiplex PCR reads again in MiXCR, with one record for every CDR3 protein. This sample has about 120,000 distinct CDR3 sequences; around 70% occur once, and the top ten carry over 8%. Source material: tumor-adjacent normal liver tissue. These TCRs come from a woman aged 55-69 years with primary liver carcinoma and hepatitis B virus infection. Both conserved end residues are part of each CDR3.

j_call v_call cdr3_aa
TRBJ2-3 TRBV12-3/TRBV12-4 CTSSLLTSGGESEYF
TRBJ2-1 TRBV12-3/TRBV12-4 CASSLPLAGEIDEQFF
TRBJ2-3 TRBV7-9 CASSLRLAETDTQYF
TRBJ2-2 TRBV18 CASSPPAWANTGELFF
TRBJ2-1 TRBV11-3 CTSCQTSGVYNEQFF
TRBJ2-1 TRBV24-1 CATSDTGFYNEQFF
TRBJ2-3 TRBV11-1 CDNNLRQRAGESHF
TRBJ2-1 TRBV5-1 CASSLELSGGSSYNEQFF
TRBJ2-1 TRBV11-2 CAISLRPAELGEQFF
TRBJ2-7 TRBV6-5 CASCLGQLREQYF
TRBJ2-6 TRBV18 CASSPLPITLSGANVLTF
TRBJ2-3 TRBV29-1 CSVKGTPTDTHNF
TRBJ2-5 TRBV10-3 CATRQDGQETQYF
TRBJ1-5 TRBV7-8 CASSSRTGGDQPQHF
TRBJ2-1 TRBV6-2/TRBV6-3 CACSHGGLFYNEQFF
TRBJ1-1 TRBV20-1 CSASLGREAFF
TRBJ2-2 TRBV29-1 CSVGLGWGMTGELFF
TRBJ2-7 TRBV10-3 CAITKRSGLAGGFSYERYF
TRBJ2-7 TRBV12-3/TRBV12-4 CASSSGTGRLEQYF
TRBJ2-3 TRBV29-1 CSVRRGGTGGAYTQYF
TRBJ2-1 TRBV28 CASSSVQPYYNEQFF
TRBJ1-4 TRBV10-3 CAISKTGTNEKLFF